Following are 25 T cell receptor beta chains from one sample sequenced in a study of blood T cell repertoires in COVID-19. The repertoire was sequenced with immunoSEQ multiplex PCR; TCRdb's copy has only in-frame clones and lacks some. The table has some 110,000 clones, approximately 79% seen once. The sample taken for sequencing was peripheral blood. The receptor set was obtained from a man between 45 and 60 years old with acute or convalescent COVID-19.

V gene TRBV2 combines with J gene TRBJ1-3; tentative D call: TRBD1 (6 bases). V was cut by 2 bases and J by 2 bases, with 10 bases left in between. CDR3 length equals 15 residues. CDR1 and CDR2 from the germline V gene are SNHLY and FYNNEI. Here the CDR3 reads CASSEIGTTGNTIYF. The CDR3 DNA reads as TGTGCCAGCAGTGAAATCGGGACAACTGGAAACACCATATATTTT.

The chain links TRBV19 to TRBJ2-5, with D perhaps matching TRBD2 (5 bases). This CDR3 is 12 amino acids long. Deletions cut 6 bases from V and 4 bases from J, with 9 bases between. CDR1 and CDR2 (germline): LNHDA, SQIVND (reference sequence). The CDR3 reads CASSPGGETQYF. The CDR3 nucleotides read TGTGCCAGTAGCCCAGGAGGAGAGACCCAGTACTTC.

The chain recombines TRBV4-1 with TRBJ2-1; the D is unclear. The CDR3 consists of 12 residues. V was pared by 1 base and J by 10 bases, with 8 bases between. Germline V gene data show CDR1 as MGHRA and CDR2 as YSYEKL. The CDR3: CASSQGSREQFF. CDR3 in DNA: TGCGCCAGCAGCCAAGGGTCGAGGGAGCAGTTCTTC.

The V call is TRBV7-3, the J call TRBJ1-2; 8 nucleotides line up with TRBD1. CDR1 is SGHTA, CDR2 FQGTGA, per germline. J gave up 8 bases and V 5 bases, and 7 bases lay outside the gene matches. This CDR3 is built from 13 residues. In DNA form, the CDR3 reads TGTGCCAGCAGCCTAGGACAGGGCCTGGGCTACACCTTC. Translation gives CASSLGQGLGYTF.

The rearrangement links TRBV11-2 to TRBJ1-5, with D maybe TRBD1 (5 bases). Trimming removed 5 bases from V and 6 bases from J, with 11 bases in between. CDR3 size: 13 residues. CDR1 is SGHAT and CDR2 is FQNNGV in the germline V gene. CDR3: CASSPSGGQPQHF. The CDR3 nucleotides read TGTGCCAGCAGCCCCTCCGGGGGTCAGCCCCAGCATTTT.

This chain connects TRBV28 to TRBJ2-5, with D maybe TRBD2 (7 bases). The CDR3 is made up of 15 amino acids. In germline, CDR1 is MDHEN, CDR2 SYDVKM. Trimming removed 6 bases from V and 5 bases from J, with 19 bases in between. CDR3 nucleotide sequence: TGTGCCAGCAGCTCTCTAAGGGGGGGTATGGAGACCCAGTACTTC. Encoded protein: CASSSLRGGMETQYF.

The V call is TRBV7-3, the J call TRBJ2-6; D is possibly TRBD1 (5 bases). The germline V gene encodes CDR1 SGHTA and CDR2 FQGTGA. Trimming stripped 5 bases from V and 0 bases from J, with 17 bases between. This CDR3 comprises 18 residues. CDR3 amino acids: CASSPPDDSFSGANVLTF. The CDR3 DNA reads TGTGCCAGCAGCCCACCGGACGACAGCTTCTCTGGGGCCAACGTCCTGACTTTC.

The gene calls are TRBV4-2 and TRBJ1-1; 7 bases are a match to TRBD1. The CDR3 is 14 amino acids. Trimming cost V 4 bases and J 4 bases; bases outside gene matches: 6. Germline lookup yields CDR1 LGHNA and CDR2 YNFKEQ. The CDR3 DNA follows: TGTGCCAGCAGCCTCCCAGGGGGTGCCACTGAAGCTTTCTTT. The encoded protein is CASSLPGGATEAFF.

V and J are TRBV5-5 and TRBJ1-1; no firm D call. The CDR3 has 11 amino acids. The germline V gene has CDR1 SGHKS and CDR2 YYEKEE (reference sequence). The V gene lost 3 bases and the J gene lost 3 bases, with 3 bases spanning the gap. This chain's CDR3 is CASSSYTEAFF. For the CDR3, the DNA is TGTGCCAGCAGCTCTTACACTGAAGCTTTCTTT.

A note on this clone: Other DNA sequences in this specimen translate into the identical CDR3. The chain employs TRBV11-3 and TRBJ2-3, with 11 bases matching TRBD2. The CDR3 contains 16 residues. CDR1 is SGHNT, CDR2 YENEEA, per germline. Germline trimming cut 3 bases from V and 1 base from J; bases unmatched to any gene: 3. CDR3 sequence reads: CASSLGTSGRTDTQYF. The CDR3 bases are TGTGCCAGCAGCTTGGGGACTAGCGGTCGCACAGATACGCAGTATTTT.

The chain couples TRBV3-1 (or the pseudogene TRBV3-2) to TRBJ1-1; no clear D gene. The germline V gene has CDR1 LGHDT and CDR2 YNNKEL (reference sequence). This CDR3 is built from 14 residues. The germline V and J ends were trimmed by 4 bases and 5 bases, with 14 bases remaining between them. In nucleotides, the CDR3 is TGTGCCAGCAGCCCGCTCCTTCGAGGGACTGAAGCTTTCTTT. It encodes CASSPLLRGTEAFF.

The rearrangement uses TRBV19 and TRBJ1-2; 9 bases are shared with TRBD1. V shed 0 bases and J 8 bases; nucleotides not matched to a gene: 7. The CDR3 extends over 15 amino acids. CDR1 and CDR2 from the germline V gene are LNHDA and SQIVND (reference sequence). CDR3 in DNA: TGTGCCAGTAGTATAGAGGACAGGGGAGTTGGAGGCTACACCTTC. This gives the protein CASSIEDRGVGGYTF.

This chain uses TRBV28 with TRBJ1-5, with D possibly TRBD1 on 6 matching bases. V was cut by 7 bases and J by 6 bases, with 16 bases left in between. Germline-derived CDR1 and CDR2 are MDHEN and SYDVKM. CDR3 length: 14 amino acids. The CDR3 protein is CASTSYRVGQPQHF. CDR3 nucleotides: TGTGCCAGCACTTCATACAGGGTGGGTCAGCCCCAGCATTTT.

This sequence joins TRBV5-1 and TRBJ1-2; D call uncertain. This CDR3 spans 15 amino acids. The germline V gene encodes CDR1 SGHRS and CDR2 YFSETQ. Between the trimmed V and J ends, which lost 3 bases and 8 bases, there was a span of 20 bases. The CDR3 protein is CASSSEPDTVGGYTF. The CDR3 region has the DNA TGCGCCAGCAGCTCCGAGCCCGACACTGTAGGAGGCTACACCTTC.

The V and J genes are TRBV10-1 and TRBJ2-3; 7 bases are shared with TRBD2. Germline CDR1 and CDR2: WNHNN and SYGVQD (reference sequence). V dropped 1 base and J dropped 3; count of bases not matched to a gene: 10. This CDR3 spans 17 amino acids. The CDR3 is CASSEFKRDLSTDTQYF. As DNA, the CDR3 is TGCGCCAGCAGTGAGTTCAAGCGGGATCTTTCTACAGATACGCAGTATTTT.

This chain joins TRBV5-1 and TRBJ2-1; no clear D gene. The CDR3 is 15 residues long. The V gene's germline CDR1 is SGHRS and CDR2 YFSETQ. Trimming cost V 0 bases and J 0 bases, with 7 bases left between them. CDR3 bases: TGCGCCAGCAGCTTGGCTGCGAGCTCCTACAATGAGCAGTTCTTC. Amino acid sequence: CASSLAASSYNEQFF.

This clone was found a few times. The chain employs TRBV18 and TRBJ1-6; no definite D call. V shed 8 bases and J shed 6 bases, with 11 bases lying between them. Germline V gives CDR1 KGHSH, CDR2 LQKENI. The CDR3 contains 13 residues. CDR3 amino acids: CASAPGVNSPLHF. For the CDR3, the DNA is TGTGCCAGCGCTCCCGGGGTTAATTCACCCCTCCACTTT.

The genes are TRBV28 and TRBJ1-2, with D unclear. Germline V gives CDR1 MDHEN, CDR2 SYDVKM. V lost 2 bases and J 4 bases, leaving 20 bases between the germline ends. The CDR3 is made up of 17 amino acids. This CDR3 is CASSLSVDEGPSYGYTF. The CDR3 DNA is TGTGCCAGCAGTTTAAGTGTAGATGAGGGTCCGAGCTATGGCTACACCTTC.

V usage is TRBV10-1 and J usage is TRBJ2-2; 9 bases map to TRBD2. The length of the CDR3 is 19 residues. The junction had 21 bases not matched to a gene; V was cut back by 8 bases and J by 5 bases. Germline lookup yields CDR1 WNHNN and CDR2 SYGVQD (reference sequence). The chain's CDR3 is CASVPLSERGVPRTGELFF. The CDR3 DNA is TGCGCCAGCGTCCCCCTTAGCGAGCGGGGGGTCCCAAGGACCGGGGAGCTGTTTTTT.

The rearrangement joins TRBV10-1 to TRBJ2-3, with D possibly being TRBD2 (5 bases). The V gene lost 4 bases and the J gene lost 0 bases, with 11 bases spanning the gap. Germline CDR1 is WNHNN and CDR2 is SYGVQD (reference sequence). The CDR3 runs 15 residues. CDR3 sequence reads: CASSAARGSTDTQYF. CDR3 DNA: TGCGCCAGCAGTGCCGCCCGCGGGAGCACAGATACGCAGTATTTT.

The chain uses TRBV6-4 and TRBJ2-2; 12 bases align to TRBD2. Germline V gene sequence: CDR1 MRHNA, CDR2 SNTAGT. This CDR3 has 16 amino acids. J lost 5 bases, V lost 4 bases, and 5 bases had no gene match. The CDR3 spells CASSASGTSGTGELFF. Written as DNA, the CDR3 is TGTGCCAGCAGTGCCTCCGGGACTAGCGGGACCGGGGAGCTGTTTTTT.

The chain recombines TRBV6-5 with TRBJ1-2, with D possibly being TRBD1 (5 bases). CDR1 is MNHEY, CDR2 SVGAGI, per germline. V was shortened by 7 bases and J by 4 bases, with 16 bases between the two germline ends. The CDR3 spans 14 residues. This CDR3 reads CASNPKGQVYGYTF. The CDR3 nucleotides read TGTGCCAGCAACCCCAAGGGGCAGGTCTATGGCTACACCTTC.

This chain joins TRBV7-3 and TRBJ1-1, with D tentatively TRBD1 (5 bases). V lost 3 bases and J 2 bases, leaving 7 bases between the germline ends. Germline V CDR1 and CDR2: SGHTA, FQGTGA. The CDR3 length is 13 residues. CDR3 nucleotides: TGTGCCAGCAGCTTTGACAGCAACACTGAAGCTTTCTTT. Its protein is CASSFDSNTEAFF.

The gene calls are TRBV7-3 and TRBJ2-2, with 8 bases matching TRBD1. V shed 2 bases, J shed 1 base, and the junction held 6 bases outside the gene matches. Germline CDR1 is SGHTA and CDR2 is FQGTGA. The CDR3 loop spans 17 amino acids. The CDR3 reads CASSLDSGTGNTGELFF. The CDR3 region has the DNA TGTGCCAGCAGCTTAGACTCCGGGACAGGGAACACCGGGGAGCTGTTTTTT.

The chain has TRBV19 and TRBJ2-5, with D possibly TRBD2 on 5 matching bases. Germline V CDR1 and CDR2: LNHDA, SQIVND (reference sequence). The CDR3 covers 13 residues. V was trimmed by 1 base and J by 2 bases, leaving 5 bases between them. The CDR3 nucleotides are TGTGCCAGTAGTATAGCGGGGCAAGAGACCCAGTACTTC. The encoded protein is CASSIAGQETQYF.